This T cell receptor (beta chain) was documented in a study of CD8+ T cells in alopecia areata. Whole-study context: It was oral tofacitinib, at 5 to 10 mg twice daily, that treated patients received. Regarding the study as a whole: Normal skin's resident alphabeta T cells are also sequenced in scalp samples.

Points on this clone: Its antigen is undetermined. Germline and junction disagree at one end, which may indicate a read error.

In each case, RNA was isolated and then reverse transcribed into cDNA as the sequencing template. Sequenced by immunoSEQ multiplex PCR; TCRdb stores in-frame clones only, minus some. The sample has about 250,000 clones, around 67% seen once. CDR1 is MNHEY and CDR2 is SVGAGI in the germline V gene. The CDR3 runs to 14 residues. The receptor was derived from a human donor with alopecia areata. V gene TRBV6-5 combines with J gene TRBJ2-2; D is undetermined. The sample consisted of CD4+ T cells sorted from blood, taken at week 0. The DNA of the CDR3 is TGTGCCATCAGTGAGACCCCTCGGGCCGGGGAGCTGTTTTTT. Translation: CAISETPRAGELFF.